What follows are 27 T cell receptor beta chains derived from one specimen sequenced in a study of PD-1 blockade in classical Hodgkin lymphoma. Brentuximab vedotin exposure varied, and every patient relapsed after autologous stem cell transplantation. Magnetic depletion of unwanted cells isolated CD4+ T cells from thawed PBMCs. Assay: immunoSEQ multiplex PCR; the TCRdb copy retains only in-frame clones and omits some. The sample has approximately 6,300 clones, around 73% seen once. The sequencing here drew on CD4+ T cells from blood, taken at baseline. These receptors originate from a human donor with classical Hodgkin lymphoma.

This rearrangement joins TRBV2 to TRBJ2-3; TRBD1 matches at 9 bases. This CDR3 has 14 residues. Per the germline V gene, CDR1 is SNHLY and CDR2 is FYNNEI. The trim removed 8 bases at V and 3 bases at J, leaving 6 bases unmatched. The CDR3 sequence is CASGGQGRTDTQYF. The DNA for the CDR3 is TGTGCCAGCGGGGGACAGGGTAGAACAGATACGCAGTATTTT.

DNA of the CDR3: TGTGCCAGCAGCTTAGCACAGGGGCGCGGCTACACCTTC. It specifies CASSLAQGRGYTF. The chain links TRBV7-6 to TRBJ1-2, with 7 bases lining up with TRBD1. From germline, CDR1 is SGHVS and CDR2 FNYEAQ. This CDR3 has 13 residues. Germline trimming cut 0 bases from V and 8 bases from J; bases unmatched to any gene: 3. Based on the CDR3 plus reference TRBV7-6 and TRBJ1-2, the full variable domain is GAGVSQSPRYKVTKRGQDVALRCDPISGHVSLYWYRQALGQGPEFLTYFNYEAQQDKSGLPNDRFSAERPEGSISTLTIQRTEQRDSAMYRCASSLAQGRGYTFGSGTRLTVV.

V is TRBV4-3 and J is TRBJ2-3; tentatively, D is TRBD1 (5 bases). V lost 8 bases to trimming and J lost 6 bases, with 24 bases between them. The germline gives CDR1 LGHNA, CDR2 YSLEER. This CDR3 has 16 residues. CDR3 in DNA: TGCGCCAGCGTCCCCAGACGCACAGGATTAGAGGATACGCAGTATTTT. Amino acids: CASVPRRTGLEDTQYF.

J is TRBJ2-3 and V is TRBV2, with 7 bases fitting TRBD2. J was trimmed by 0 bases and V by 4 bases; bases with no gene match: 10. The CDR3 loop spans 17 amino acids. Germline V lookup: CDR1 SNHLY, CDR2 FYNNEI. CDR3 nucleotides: TGTGCCAGCAGTGTGGGACTAAGAGGAACTAGCACAGATACGCAGTATTTT. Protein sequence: CASSVGLRGTSTDTQYF.

CDR3 sequence reads: CSVVEGAQGYTF. The CDR3 DNA follows: TGCAGCGTTGTTGAGGGGGCACAGGGCTACACCTTC. The chain uses TRBV29-1 and TRBJ1-2; 7 bases line up with TRBD1. CDR1 is SQVTM, CDR2 ANQGSEA, per germline. This CDR3 contains 12 residues. The junction had 7 bases not matched to a gene; V was cut back by 4 bases and J by 8 bases.

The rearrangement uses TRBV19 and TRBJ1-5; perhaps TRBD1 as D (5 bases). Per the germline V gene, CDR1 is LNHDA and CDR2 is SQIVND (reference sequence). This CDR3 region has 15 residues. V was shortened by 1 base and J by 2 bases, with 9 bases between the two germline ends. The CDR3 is CASSIGSGRNQPQHF. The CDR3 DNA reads TGTGCCAGTAGTATAGGGTCGGGGCGCAATCAGCCCCAGCATTTT.

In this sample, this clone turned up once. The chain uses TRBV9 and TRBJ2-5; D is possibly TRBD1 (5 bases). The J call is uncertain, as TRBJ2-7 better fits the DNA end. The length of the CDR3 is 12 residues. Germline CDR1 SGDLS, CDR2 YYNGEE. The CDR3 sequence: CASSDIQGEQYF. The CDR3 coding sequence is TGTGCCAGCAGCGATATCCAGGGCGAGCAGTACTTC.

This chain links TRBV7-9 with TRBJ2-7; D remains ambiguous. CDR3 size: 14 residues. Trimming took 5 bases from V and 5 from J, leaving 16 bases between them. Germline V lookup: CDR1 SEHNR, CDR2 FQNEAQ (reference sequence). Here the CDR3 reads CASSPREVGDEQYF. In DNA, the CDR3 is TGTGCCAGCAGCCCCCGAGAAGTAGGCGACGAGCAGTACTTC.

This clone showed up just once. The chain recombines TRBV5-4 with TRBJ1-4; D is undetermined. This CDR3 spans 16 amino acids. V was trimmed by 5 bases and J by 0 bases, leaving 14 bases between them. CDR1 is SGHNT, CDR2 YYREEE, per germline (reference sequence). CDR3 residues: CASRTGHLATNEKLFF. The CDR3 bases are TGTGCCAGCAGGACTGGGCATCTTGCAACTAATGAAAAACTGTTTTTT. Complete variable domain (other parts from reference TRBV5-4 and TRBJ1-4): ETGVTQSPTHLIKTRGQQVTLRCSSQSGHNTVSWYQQALGQGPQFIFQYYREEENGRGNFPPRFSGLQFPNYSSELNVNALELDDSALYLCASRTGHLATNEKLFFGSGTQLSVL.

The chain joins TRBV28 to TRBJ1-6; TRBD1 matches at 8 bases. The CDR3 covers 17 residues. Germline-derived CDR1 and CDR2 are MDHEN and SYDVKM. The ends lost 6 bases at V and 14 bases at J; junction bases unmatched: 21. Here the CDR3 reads CASSEFGGGTGLLALHF. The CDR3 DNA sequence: TGTGCCAGCAGCGAATTTGGGGGGGGGACAGGCCTCTTGGCCCTCCACTTT.

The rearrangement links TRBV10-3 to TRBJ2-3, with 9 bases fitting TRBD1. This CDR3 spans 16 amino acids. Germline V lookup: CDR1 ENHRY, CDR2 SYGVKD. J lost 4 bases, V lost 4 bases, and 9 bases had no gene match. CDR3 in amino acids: CAISAGTGGGADTQYF. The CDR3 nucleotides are TGTGCCATCAGTGCGGGAACAGGGGGCGGCGCAGATACGCAGTATTTT.

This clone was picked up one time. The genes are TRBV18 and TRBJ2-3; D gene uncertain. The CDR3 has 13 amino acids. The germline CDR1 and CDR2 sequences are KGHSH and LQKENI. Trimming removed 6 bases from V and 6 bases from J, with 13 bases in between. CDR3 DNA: TGTGCCAGCTCTCAATTGGACCTCGATACGCAGTATTTT. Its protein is CASSQLDLDTQYF.

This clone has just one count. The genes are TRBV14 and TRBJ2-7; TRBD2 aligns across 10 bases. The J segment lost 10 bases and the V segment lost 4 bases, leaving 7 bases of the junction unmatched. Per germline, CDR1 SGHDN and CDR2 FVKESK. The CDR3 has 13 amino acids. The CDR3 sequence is CASSRLAGEEQYF. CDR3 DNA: TGTGCCAGCAGCCGGCTAGCGGGGGAAGAACAGTACTTC.

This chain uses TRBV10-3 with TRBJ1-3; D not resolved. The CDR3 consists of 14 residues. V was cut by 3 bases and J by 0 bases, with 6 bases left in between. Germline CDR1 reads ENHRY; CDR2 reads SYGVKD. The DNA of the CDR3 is TGTGCCATCAGTGACGGCCACTCTGGAAACACCATATATTTT. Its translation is CAISDGHSGNTIYF.

The chain's CDR3 is CASSTGTGLMWNTEAFF. For the CDR3, the DNA is TGTGCCAGTAGTACCGGGACAGGGTTAATGTGGAACACTGAAGCTTTCTTT. The chain recombines TRBV19 with TRBJ1-1; 9 bases are shared with TRBD1. V shed 4 bases and J 1 base; nucleotides not matched to a gene: 10. The length of the CDR3 is 17 residues. Looked up from germline, CDR1 is LNHDA and CDR2 is SQIVND (reference sequence).

Here the CDR3 reads CATSPGNYGYTF. The CDR3 DNA is TGTGCCACCAGCCCCGGTAACTATGGCTACACCTTC. The rearrangement links TRBV15 to TRBJ1-2; D gene unclear. The V gene's germline CDR1 is LNHNV and CDR2 YYDKDF (reference sequence). V was shortened by 5 bases and J by 1 base, with 5 bases between the two germline ends. The CDR3 is made up of 12 amino acids.

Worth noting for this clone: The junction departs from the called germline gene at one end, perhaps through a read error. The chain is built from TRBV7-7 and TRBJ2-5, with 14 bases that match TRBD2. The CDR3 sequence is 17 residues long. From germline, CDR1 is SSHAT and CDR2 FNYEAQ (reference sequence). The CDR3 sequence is CASSNGLAGGHQETQYF. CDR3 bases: TGTGCTAGCAGCAACGGACTAGCGGGGGGCCATCAAGAGACCCAGTACTTC.

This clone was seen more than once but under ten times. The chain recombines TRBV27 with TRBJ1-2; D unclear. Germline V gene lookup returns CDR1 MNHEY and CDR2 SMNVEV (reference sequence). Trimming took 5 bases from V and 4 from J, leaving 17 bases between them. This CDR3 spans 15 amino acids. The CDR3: CASSRLGNLIYGYTF. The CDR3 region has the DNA TGTGCCAGCAGTCGACTGGGGAACCTAATCTATGGCTACACCTTC.

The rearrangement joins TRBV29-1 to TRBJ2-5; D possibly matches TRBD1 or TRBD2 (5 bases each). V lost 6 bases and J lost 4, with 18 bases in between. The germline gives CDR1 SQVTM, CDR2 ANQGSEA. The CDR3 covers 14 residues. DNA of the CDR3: TGCAGCGTAGCTGACAGCCTACGGGGAGAGACCCAGTACTTC. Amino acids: CSVADSLRGETQYF.

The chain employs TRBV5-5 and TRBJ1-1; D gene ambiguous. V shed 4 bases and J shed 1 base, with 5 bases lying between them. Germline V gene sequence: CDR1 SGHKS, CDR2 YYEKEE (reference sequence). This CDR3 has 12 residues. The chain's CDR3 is CASSRQNTEAFF. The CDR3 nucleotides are TGTGCCAGCAGCCGGCAGAACACTGAAGCTTTCTTT.

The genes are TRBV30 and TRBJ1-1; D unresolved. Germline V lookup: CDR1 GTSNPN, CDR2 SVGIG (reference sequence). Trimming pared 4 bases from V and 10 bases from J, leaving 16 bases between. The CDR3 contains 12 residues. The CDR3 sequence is CAWKSWSGPAFF. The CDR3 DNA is TGTGCCTGGAAGTCTTGGTCCGGTCCAGCTTTCTTT.

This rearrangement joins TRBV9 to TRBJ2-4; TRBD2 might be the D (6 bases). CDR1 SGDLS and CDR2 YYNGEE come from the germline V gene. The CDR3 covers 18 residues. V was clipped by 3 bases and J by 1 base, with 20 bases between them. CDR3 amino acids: CASSAGWSRREAKNIQYF. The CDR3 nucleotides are TGTGCCAGCAGCGCGGGTTGGTCCCGCCGGGAGGCCAAAAACATTCAGTACTTC.

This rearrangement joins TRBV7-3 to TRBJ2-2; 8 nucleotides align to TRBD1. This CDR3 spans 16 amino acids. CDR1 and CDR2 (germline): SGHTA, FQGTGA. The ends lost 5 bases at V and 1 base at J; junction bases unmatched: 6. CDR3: CASSAQGVRNTGELFF. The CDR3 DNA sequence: TGTGCCAGCAGCGCACAGGGGGTTAGGAACACCGGGGAGCTGTTTTTT.

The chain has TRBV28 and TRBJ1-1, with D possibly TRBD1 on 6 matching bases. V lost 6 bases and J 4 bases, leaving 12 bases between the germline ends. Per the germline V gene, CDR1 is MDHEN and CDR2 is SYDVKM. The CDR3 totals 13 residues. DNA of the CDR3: TGTGCCAGCAGGAGCGGGGGGCTCACTGAAGCTTTCTTT. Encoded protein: CASRSGGLTEAFF.

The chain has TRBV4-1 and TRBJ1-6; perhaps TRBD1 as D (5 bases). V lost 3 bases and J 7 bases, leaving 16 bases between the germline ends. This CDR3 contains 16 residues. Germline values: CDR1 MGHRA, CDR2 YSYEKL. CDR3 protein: CASSHPSLGENSPLHF. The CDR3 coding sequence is TGCGCCAGCAGCCACCCCTCATTAGGGGAGAATTCACCCCTCCACTTT.

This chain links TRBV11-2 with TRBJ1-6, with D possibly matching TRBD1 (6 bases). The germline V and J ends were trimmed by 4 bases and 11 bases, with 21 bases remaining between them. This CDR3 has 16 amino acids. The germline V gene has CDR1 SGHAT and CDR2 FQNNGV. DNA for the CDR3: TGTGCCAGCAGCTCTAGTTCAAAAACAGGGAGGACACCCCTCCACTTT. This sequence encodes CASSSSSKTGRTPLHF.

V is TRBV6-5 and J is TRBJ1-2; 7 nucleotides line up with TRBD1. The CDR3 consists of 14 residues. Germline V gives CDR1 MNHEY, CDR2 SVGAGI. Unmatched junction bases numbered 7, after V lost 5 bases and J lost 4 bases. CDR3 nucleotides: TGTGCCAGCAGTGCCGAGGGACAGAGCTATGGCTACACCTTC. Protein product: CASSAEGQSYGYTF.